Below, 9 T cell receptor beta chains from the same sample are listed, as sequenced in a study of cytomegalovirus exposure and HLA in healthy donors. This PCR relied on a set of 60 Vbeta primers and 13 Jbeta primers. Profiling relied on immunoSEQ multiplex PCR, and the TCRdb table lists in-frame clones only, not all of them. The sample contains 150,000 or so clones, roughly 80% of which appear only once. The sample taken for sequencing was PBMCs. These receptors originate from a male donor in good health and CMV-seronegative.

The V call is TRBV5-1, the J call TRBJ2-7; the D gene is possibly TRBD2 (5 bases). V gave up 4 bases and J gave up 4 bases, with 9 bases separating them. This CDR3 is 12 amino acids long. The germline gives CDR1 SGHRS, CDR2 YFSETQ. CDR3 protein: CASSAGGYEQYF. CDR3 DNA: TGCGCCAGCAGCGCCGGAGGATACGAGCAGTACTTC.

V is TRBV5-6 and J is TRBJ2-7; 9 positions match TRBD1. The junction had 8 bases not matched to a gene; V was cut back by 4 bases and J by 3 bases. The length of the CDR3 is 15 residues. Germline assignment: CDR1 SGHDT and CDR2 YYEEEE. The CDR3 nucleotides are TGTGCCAGCAGCCCGCGGACAGGGGCTTTCTACGAGCAGTACTTC. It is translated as CASSPRTGAFYEQYF.

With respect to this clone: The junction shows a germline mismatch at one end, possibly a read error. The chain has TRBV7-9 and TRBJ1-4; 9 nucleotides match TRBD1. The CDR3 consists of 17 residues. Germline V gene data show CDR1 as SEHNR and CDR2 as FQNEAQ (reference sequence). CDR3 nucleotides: TGTTCCAGCAGCCCCATGACAGGGGGAATCACTAATGAAAAACTGTTTTTT. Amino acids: CSSSPMTGGITNEKLFF.

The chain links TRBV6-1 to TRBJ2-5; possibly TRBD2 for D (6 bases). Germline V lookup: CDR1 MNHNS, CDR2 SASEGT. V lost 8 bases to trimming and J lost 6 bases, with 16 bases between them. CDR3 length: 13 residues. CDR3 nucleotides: TGTGCCAGCGGGGGAGGCGAGGTTAAGACCCAGTACTTC. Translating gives CASGGGEVKTQYF.

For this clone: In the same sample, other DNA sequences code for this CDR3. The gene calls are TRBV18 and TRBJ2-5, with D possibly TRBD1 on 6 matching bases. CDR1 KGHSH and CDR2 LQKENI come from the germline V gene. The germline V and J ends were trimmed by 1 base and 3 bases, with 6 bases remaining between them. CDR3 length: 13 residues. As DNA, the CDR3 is TGTGCCAGCTCACCACGGGACAAAGAGACCCAGTACTTC. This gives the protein CASSPRDKETQYF.

CDR3 DNA sequence: TGTGCCAGCTCACCGATAGACAGGCCGAGCTCCTACAATGAGCAGTTCTTC. This encodes CASSPIDRPSSYNEQFF. The V and J genes are TRBV18 and TRBJ2-1; D is perhaps TRBD1 (6 bases). CDR1 KGHSH and CDR2 LQKENI come from the germline V gene. V was trimmed by 3 bases and J by 0 bases, leaving 15 bases between them. This CDR3 has 17 residues.

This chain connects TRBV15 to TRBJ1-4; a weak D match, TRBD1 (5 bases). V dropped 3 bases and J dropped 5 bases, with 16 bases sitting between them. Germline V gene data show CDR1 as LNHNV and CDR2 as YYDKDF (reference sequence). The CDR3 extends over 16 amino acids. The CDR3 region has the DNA TGTGCCACCAGCAGGGGGCAGGAGACATTAAATGAAAAACTGTTTTTT. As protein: CATSRGQETLNEKLFF.

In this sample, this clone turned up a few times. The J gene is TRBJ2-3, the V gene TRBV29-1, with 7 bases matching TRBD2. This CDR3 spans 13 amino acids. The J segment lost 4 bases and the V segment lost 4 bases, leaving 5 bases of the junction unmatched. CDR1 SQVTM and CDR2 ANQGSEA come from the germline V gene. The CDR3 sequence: CSVVQAGADTQYF. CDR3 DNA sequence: TGCAGCGTTGTGCAGGCGGGAGCAGATACGCAGTATTTT.

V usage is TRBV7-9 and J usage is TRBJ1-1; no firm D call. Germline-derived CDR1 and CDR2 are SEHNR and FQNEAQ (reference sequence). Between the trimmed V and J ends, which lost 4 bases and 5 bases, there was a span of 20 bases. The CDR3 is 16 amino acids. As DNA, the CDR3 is TGTGCCAGCAGCTCCCCTCTCACCGCGGCGGTAACTGAAGCTTTCTTT. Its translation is CASSSPLTAAVTEAFF.